This T cell receptor (beta chain) originates from a study of T cell responses to AZD1222 COVID-19 vaccine. CDR1 and CDR2 (germline): SNHLY, FYNNEI. V shed 8 bases, J shed 5 bases, and the junction held 5 bases outside the gene matches. The CDR3 contains 13 residues. A note on this clone: What it binds is not known.

Using immunoSEQ multiplex PCR, the repertoire was profiled, and TCRdb retains in-frame clones only, with some absent. The data show some 80,000 clones, around 88% seen once. Findings and caveats of the study: Without day 14 samples, only post-peak T cell repertoires were studied.

Sequencing used peripheral blood, obtained 28 days after the second dose of the MenACWY control vaccine. The TCR originated in an adult who received the MenACWY meningococcal vaccine as a control. The chain couples TRBV2 to TRBJ1-5, with 8 nucleotides matching TRBD1. As DNA, the CDR3 is TGTGCCAGCCAAGACAGGGGTCATCAGCCCCAGCATTTT. Protein: CASQDRGHQPQHF.